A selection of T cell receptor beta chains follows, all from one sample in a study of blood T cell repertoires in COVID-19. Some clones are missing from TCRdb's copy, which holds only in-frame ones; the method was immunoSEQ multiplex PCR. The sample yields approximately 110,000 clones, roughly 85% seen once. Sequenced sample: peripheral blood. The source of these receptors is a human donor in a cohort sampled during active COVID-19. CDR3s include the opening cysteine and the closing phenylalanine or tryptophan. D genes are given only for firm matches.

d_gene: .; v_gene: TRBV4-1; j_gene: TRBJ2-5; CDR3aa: CASSQGMDWRETQYF
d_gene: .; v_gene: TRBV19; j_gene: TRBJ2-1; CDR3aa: CASSTTYNEQFF
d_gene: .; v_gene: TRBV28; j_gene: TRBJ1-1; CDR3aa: CATIGAGQQNTEAFF
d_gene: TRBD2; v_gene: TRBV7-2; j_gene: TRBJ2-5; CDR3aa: CASSSGGAGGETQYF
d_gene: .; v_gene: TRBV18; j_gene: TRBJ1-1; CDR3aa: CASSPRNPGDTEAFF
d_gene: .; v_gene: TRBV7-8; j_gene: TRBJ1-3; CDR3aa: CASTPEATSGNTIYF
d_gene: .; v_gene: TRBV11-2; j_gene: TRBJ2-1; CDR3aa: CASSPLTGLAYNEQFF
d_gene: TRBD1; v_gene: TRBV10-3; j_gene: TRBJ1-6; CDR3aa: CAIRQTGQGDSPLHF
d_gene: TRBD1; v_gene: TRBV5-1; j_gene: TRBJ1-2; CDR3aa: CASSYGTGGTYGYTF
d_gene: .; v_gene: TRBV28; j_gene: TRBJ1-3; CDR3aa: CASSGGILSNTIYF
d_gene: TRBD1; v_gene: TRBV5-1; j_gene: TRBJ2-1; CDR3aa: CASSLEPSGQVNEQFF
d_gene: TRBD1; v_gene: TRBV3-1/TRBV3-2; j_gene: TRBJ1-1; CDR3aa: CASSQEGQGRAFF
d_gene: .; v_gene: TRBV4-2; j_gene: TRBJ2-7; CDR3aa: CASSQESGTATFYEQYF
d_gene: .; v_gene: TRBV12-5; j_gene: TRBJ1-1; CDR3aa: CASGLGFGSFF
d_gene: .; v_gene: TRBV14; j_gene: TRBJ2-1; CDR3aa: CASSPPEVGGPFGEQFF
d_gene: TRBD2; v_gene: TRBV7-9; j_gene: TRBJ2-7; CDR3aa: CASSWTSSYEQYF
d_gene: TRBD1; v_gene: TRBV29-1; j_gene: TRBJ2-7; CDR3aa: CSVGQGLNEQYF
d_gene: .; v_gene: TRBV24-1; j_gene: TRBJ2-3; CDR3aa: CATSDSGSGTDTQYF
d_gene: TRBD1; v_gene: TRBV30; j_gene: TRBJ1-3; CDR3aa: CAWSKGTGLSLRGNTIYF
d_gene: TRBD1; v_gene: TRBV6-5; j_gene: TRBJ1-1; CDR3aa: CASSPQGAVTEAFF
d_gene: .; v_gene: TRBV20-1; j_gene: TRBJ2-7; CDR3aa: CSASVYSYEQYF
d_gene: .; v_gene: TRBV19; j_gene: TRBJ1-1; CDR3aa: CASADDGTEAFF
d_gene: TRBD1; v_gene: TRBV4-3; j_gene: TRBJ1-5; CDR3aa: CASSQGTGGNQPQHF
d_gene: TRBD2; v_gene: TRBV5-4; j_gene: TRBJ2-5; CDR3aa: CASSTRLAGGSETQYF
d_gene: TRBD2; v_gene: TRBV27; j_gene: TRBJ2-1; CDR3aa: CASIGGGLAGARSYNEQFF
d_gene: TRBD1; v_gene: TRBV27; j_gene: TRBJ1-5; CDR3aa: CASSLRDRGNQPQHF
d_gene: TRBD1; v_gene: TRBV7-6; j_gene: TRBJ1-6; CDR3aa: CASSLIDREGSPLHF
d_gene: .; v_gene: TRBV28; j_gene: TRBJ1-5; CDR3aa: CASSPNRGGNQPQHF
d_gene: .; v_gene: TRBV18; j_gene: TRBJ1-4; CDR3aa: CASSPRLEQTNEKLFF
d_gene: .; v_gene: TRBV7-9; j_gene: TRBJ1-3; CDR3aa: CASRAGWASGNTIYF
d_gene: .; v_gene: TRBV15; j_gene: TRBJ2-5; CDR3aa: CATSRSHVGVVETQYF
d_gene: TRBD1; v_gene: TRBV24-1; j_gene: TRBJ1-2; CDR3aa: CATSDGQGDGYTF
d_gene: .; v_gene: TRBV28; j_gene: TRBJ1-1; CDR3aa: CASSYAGRGGFEAFF
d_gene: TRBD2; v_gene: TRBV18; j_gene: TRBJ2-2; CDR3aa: CASSRASGALAETGELFF
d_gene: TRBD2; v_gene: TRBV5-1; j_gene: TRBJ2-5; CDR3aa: CASSTGTSPETQYF
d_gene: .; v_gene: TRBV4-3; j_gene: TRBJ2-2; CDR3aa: CASSHEAPVALNTGELFF
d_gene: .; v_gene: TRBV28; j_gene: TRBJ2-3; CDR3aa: CASSQNWDSTDTQYF
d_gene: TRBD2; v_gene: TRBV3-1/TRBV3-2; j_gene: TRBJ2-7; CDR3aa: CASSQERLAGNRYEQYF
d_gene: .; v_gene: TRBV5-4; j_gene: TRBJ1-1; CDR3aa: CASSWGLSNTEAFF
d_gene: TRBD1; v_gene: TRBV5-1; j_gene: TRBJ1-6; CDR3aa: CASSPGQENSPLHF
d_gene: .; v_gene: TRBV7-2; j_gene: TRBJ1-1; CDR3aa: CASSLAFGYTEAFF
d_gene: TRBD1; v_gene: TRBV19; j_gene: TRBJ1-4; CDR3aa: CASSQPGQGGEKLFF
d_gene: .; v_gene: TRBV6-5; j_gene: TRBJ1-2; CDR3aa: CAIPRLANGYTF
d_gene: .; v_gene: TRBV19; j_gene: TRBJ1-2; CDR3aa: CASRGRNVYGYTF
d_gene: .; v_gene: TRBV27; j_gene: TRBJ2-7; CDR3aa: CASSLSAGYYEQYF
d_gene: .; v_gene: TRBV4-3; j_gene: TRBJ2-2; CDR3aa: CASSQETLAPLNTGELFF
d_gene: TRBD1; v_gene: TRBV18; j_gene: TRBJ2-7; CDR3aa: CASSLSQGDEQYF
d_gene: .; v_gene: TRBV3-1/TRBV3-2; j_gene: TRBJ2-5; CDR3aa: CASSQVSRETQYF
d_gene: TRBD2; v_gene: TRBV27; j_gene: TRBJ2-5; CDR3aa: CASSSPGRETQYF
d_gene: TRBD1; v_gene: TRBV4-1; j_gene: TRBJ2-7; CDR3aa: CASSPDRLSSYEQYF
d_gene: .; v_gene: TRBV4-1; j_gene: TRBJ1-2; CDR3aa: CASSQETAGNYGYTF
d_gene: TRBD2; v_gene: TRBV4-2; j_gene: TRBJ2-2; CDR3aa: CASSQDGRVEYTGELFF
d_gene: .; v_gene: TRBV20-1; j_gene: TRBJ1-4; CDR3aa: CSARLFEKLFF
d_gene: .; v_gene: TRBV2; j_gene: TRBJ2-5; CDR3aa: CARDRDQETQYF
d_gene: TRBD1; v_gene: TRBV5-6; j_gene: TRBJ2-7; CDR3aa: CASRGTGHYEQYF